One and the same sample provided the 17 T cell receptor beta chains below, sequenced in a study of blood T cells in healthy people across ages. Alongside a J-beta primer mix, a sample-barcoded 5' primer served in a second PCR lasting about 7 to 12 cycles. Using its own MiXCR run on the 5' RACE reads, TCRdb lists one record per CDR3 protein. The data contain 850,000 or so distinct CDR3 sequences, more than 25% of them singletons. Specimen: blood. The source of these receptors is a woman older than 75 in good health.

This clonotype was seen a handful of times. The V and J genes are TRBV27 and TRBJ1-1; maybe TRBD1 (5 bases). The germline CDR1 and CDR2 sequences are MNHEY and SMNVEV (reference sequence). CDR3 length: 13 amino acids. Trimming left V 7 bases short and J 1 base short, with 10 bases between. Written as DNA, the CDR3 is TGTGCCAGCACCGGGGGGAGGAACACTGAAGCTTTCTTT. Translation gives CASTGGRNTEAFF.

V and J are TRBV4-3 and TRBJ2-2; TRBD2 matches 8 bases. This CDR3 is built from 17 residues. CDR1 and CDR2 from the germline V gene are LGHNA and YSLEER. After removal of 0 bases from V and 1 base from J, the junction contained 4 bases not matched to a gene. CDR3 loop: CASSQDLAGGNTGELFF. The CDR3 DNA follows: TGCGCCAGCAGCCAAGATCTTGCGGGGGGGAACACCGGGGAGCTGTTTTTT.

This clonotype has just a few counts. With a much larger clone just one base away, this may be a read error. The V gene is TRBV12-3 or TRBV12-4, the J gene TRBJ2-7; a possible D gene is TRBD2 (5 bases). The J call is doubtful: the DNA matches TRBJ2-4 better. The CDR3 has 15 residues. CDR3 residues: CTSSSPRATGFIQYF. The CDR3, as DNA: TGTACCAGCAGTTCCCCCCGGGCTACGGGGTTCATTCAGTACTTC.

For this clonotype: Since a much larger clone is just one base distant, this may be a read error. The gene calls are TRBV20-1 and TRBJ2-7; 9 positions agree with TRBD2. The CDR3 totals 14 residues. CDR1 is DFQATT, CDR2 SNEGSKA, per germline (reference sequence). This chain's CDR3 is CSASDRGGAYEQCF. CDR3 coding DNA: TGCAGTGCTAGTGATCGCGGGGGGGCCTACGAGCAGTGCTTC.

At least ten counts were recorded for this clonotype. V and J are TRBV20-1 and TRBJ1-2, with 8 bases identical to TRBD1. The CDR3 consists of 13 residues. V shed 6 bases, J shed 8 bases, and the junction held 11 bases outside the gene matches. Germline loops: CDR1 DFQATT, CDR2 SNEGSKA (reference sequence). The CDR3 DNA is TGCAGTGCCACCACGGACAGGGCGTTCGGCTACACCTTC. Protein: CSATTDRAFGYTF.

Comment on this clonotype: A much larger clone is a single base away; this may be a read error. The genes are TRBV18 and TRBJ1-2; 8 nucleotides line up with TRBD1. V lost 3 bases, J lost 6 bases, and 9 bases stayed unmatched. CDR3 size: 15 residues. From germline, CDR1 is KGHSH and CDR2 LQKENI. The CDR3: CASSPTDRVCHGYTF. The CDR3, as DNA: TGTGCCAGCTCACCCACGGACAGGGTTTGTCATGGCTACACCTTC. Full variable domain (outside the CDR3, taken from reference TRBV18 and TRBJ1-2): NAGVMQNPRHLVRRRGQEARLRCSPMKGHSHVYWYRQLPEEGLKFMVYLQKENIIDESGMPKERFSAEFPKEGPSILRIQQVVRGDSAAYFCASSPTDRVCHGYTFGSGTRLTVV.

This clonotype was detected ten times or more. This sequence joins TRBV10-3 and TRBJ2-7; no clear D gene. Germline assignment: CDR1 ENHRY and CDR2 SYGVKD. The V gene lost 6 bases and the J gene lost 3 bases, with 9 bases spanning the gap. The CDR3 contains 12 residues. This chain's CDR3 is CAISDGYYEQYF. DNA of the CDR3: TGTGCCATCAGCGACGGATACTACGAGCAGTACTTC.

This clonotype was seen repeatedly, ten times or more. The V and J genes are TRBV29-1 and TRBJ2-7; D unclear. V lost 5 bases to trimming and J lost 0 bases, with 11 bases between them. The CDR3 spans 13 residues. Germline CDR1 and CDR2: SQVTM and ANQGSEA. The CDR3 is CSVRTGSSYEQYF. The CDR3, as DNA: TGCAGCGTTCGTACGGGCAGCTCCTACGAGCAGTACTTC.

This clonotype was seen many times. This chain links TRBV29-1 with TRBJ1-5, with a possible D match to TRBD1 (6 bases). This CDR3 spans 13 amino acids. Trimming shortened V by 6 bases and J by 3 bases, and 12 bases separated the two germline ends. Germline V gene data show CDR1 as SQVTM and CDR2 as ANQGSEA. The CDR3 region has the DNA TGCAGCGTATCCGGGGGCCCCAATCAGCCCCAGCATTTT. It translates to CSVSGGPNQPQHF.

CDR3 coding DNA: TGTGCCAGCAGTTACCGTGGGTTCAATGGCTACACCTTC. This gives the protein CASSYRGFNGYTF. The chain carries TRBV6-5 and TRBJ1-2; D unresolved. V lost 2 bases and J lost 6, with 10 bases in between. Germline values: CDR1 MNHEY, CDR2 SVGAGI. The length of the CDR3 is 13 residues.

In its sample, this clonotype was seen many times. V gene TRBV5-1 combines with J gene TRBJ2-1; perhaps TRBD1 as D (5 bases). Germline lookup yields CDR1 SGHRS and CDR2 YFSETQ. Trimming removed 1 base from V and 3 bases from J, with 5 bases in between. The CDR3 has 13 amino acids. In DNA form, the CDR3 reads TGCGCCAGCAGCTTGACAGGCTACAATGAGCAGTTCTTC. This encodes CASSLTGYNEQFF.

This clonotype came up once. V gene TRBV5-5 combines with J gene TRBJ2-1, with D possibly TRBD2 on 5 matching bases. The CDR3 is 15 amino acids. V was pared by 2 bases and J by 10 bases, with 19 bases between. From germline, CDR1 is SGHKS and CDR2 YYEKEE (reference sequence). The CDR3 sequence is CASSFFAPGGGEQFF. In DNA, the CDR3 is TGTGCCAGCAGCTTCTTCGCCCCCGGAGGTGGGGAGCAGTTCTTC.

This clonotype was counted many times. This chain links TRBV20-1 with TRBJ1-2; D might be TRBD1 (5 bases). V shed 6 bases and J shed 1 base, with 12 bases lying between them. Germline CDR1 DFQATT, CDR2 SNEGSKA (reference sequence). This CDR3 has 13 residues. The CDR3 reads CSAGRGFNYGYTF. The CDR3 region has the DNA TGCAGTGCCGGGCGGGGGTTTAACTATGGCTACACCTTC.

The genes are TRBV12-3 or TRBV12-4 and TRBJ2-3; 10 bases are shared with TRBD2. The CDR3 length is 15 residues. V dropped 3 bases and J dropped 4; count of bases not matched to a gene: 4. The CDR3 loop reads CASSFQRGGADTQYF. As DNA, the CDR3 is TGTGCCAGCAGTTTTCAGCGGGGGGGCGCAGATACGCAGTATTTT.

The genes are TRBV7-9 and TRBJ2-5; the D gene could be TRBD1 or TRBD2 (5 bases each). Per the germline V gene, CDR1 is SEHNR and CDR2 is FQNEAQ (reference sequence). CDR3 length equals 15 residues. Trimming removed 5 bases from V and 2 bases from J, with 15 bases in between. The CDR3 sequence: CASSPTGTPQETQYF. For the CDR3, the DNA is TGTGCCAGCAGCCCCACCGGGACGCCTCAAGAGACCCAGTACTTC.

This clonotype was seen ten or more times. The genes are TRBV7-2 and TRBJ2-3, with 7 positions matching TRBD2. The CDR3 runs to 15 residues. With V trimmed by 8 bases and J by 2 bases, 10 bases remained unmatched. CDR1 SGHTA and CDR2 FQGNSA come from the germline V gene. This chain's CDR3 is CASLSWRGFTDTQYF. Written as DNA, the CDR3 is TGTGCCAGCCTCAGTTGGCGGGGGTTCACAGATACGCAGTATTTT.

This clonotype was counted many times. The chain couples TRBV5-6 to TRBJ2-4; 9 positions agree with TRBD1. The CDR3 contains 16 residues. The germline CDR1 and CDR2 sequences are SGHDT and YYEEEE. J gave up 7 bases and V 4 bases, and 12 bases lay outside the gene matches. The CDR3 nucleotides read TGTGCCAGCAGCGCGAGACCGGGACAGGGAGGGAACATTCAGTACTTC. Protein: CASSARPGQGGNIQYF.